This T cell receptor (beta chain) was profiled in a study of T cell responses to AZD1222 COVID-19 vaccine. General study results and limits: Clonal diversity may have been underestimated, and the donors were mostly white British, with more females than males.

V was clipped by 8 bases and J by 0 bases, with 12 bases between them. CDR3 size: 14 residues. CDR1 and CDR2 (germline): MNHEY, SVGAGI. This clone came up once. What it recognizes is unknown. Repertoires were generated with immunoSEQ multiplex PCR, while TCRdb's copy carries only in-frame clones and drops some. This table holds fewer than 200,000 clones, roughly 89% found once. The specimen was peripheral blood, collected on day 0 of AZD1222 vaccination. The chain is built from TRBV6-5 and TRBJ2-3; D gene unclear. The receptor was derived from an adult in good health. CDR3 region: CASGRASSTDTQYF. As DNA, the CDR3 is TGTGCCAGCGGACGGGCTTCTAGCACAGATACGCAGTATTTT.